The 12 T cell receptor beta chains below come from one sample, sequenced in a study of T cells in Graves' hyperthyroidism and ophthalmopathy. Amplification of TCR beta CDR3 regions was performed using RNA transcripts as template. The TCR CDR3 was amplified in a first-round RT-PCR using the HTBI primer set. TCRdb passed the multiplex PCR reads through MiXCR, listing each CDR3 protein once. Counted here are around 300,000 distinct CDR3 sequences, approximately 15% occurring once; the ten biggest clones make up about 22%. What was sequenced was blood. Receptors were obtained from a woman in her thirties with Graves' hyperthyroidism.

This chain connects TRBV30 to TRBJ1-3, with TRBD1 matching 11 bases. CDR1 is GTSNPN and CDR2 is SVGIG in the germline V gene (reference sequence). The CDR3 is made up of 15 amino acids. The V segment lost 3 bases and the J segment 5 bases; nucleotides outside the gene matches: 6. CDR3 sequence (DNA): TGTGCCTGGAGCTCCCGGACAGGGGGCCGAAACACCATATATTTT. It yields the protein CAWSSRTGGRNTIYF.

There are a few counts of this clonotype. The chain joins TRBV4-3 to TRBJ2-7; tentative D call: TRBD1 (5 bases). CDR1 is LGHNA and CDR2 is YSLEER in the germline V gene. The CDR3 covers 13 residues. With 3 bases removed from V and 6 bases from J, the gap between germline ends came to 12 bases. In DNA, the CDR3 is TGCGCCAGCAGCCATAATTGGGGCTCCGAGCAGTACTTC. This encodes CASSHNWGSEQYF.

This clonotype showed up many times. The gene calls are TRBV29-1 and TRBJ2-3; tentative D call: TRBD2 (5 bases). Germline V gene data show CDR1 as SQVTM and CDR2 as ANQGSEA. Trimming stripped 7 bases from V and 2 bases from J, with 7 bases between. The CDR3 loop spans 11 amino acids. The CDR3 reads CSAGTTDTQYF. The CDR3 nucleotides read TGCAGCGCGGGAACCACAGATACGCAGTATTTT.

The chain has TRBV12-3 or TRBV12-4 and TRBJ2-5; 8 nucleotides line up with TRBD1. The CDR3 length is 15 residues. Unmatched junction bases numbered 7, after V lost 5 bases and J lost 2 bases. The CDR3 is CASSTSTGGQETQYF. CDR3 sequence (DNA): TGTGCCAGCAGTACCAGTACAGGGGGGCAAGAGACCCAGTACTTC.

This clonotype was found many times. This sequence joins TRBV6-2 or TRBV6-3 and TRBJ2-7; 9 bases are a match to TRBD2. Germline V gives CDR1 MNHEY, CDR2 SVGEGT. The CDR3 contains 15 residues. Trimming removed 2 bases from V and 2 bases from J; junction bases left unmatched: 4. The CDR3 loop is CASSYGLASTYEQYF. In DNA, the CDR3 is TGTGCCAGCAGTTACGGACTAGCGTCCACCTACGAGCAGTACTTC.

With regard to this clonotype: A read error may account for a junction end that differs from germline. V usage is TRBV15 and J usage is TRBJ2-1; D unclear. Germline CDR1 and CDR2: LNHNV and YYDKDF (reference sequence). This CDR3 has 13 residues. The CDR3 sequence is CATNREGRNEQFF. The CDR3 DNA reads as TGTGCCACCAACAGAGAAGGCCGCAATGAGCAGTTCTTC. Complete variable domain (other parts from reference TRBV15 and TRBJ2-1): DAMVIQNPRYQVTQFGKPVTLSCSQTLNHNVMYWYQQKSSQAPKLLFHYYDKDFNNEADTPDNFQSRRPNTSFCFLDIRSPGLGDTAMYLCATNREGRNEQFFGPGTRLTVL.

Regarding this clonotype: It may be a read error: a sequence one base away is much more abundant. The chain uses TRBV6-4 and TRBJ1-5; the D is unclear. The germline V gene encodes CDR1 MRHNA and CDR2 SNTAGT. The CDR3 is 13 residues long. CDR3 sequence reads: CASRDDNNQPRHF. As DNA, the CDR3 is TGTGCCAGCAGGGATGACAACAATCAGCCCCGGCATTTT.

In its sample, this clonotype was seen a few times. The chain is built from TRBV7-9 and TRBJ2-5, with no clear D. CDR3 size: 15 residues. Trimming shortened V by 2 bases and J by 1 base, and 11 bases separated the two germline ends. Germline values: CDR1 SEHNR, CDR2 FQNEAQ (reference sequence). CDR3 nucleotide sequence: TGTGCCAGCAGCTTAAGTCGCCTGTTCCAAGAGACCCAGTACTTC. This encodes CASSLSRLFQETQYF.

This chain uses TRBV6-2 or TRBV6-3 with TRBJ1-5; no clear D. The V end lost 2 bases, the J end lost 6 bases, and 11 bases lay between the germline ends. Germline CDR1 and CDR2: MNHEY and SVGEGT. The CDR3 is 14 amino acids. The DNA for the CDR3 is TGTGCCAGCAGTTACGGCTGGGGTCGTCAGCCCCAGCATTTT. Its protein is CASSYGWGRQPQHF.

This clonotype was seen repeatedly, ten times or more. The J gene is TRBJ2-1, the V gene TRBV15; tentatively, D is TRBD2 (5 bases). The CDR3 has 13 residues. Germline V lookup: CDR1 LNHNV, CDR2 YYDKDF (reference sequence). Deletions cut 5 bases from V and 5 bases from J, with 10 bases between. The CDR3 here is CATSSGWDNEQFF. DNA of the CDR3: TGTGCCACCAGCTCGGGGTGGGACAATGAGCAGTTCTTC.

This chain joins TRBV10-3 and TRBJ1-5; D is unclear. Per germline, CDR1 ENHRY and CDR2 SYGVKD. The CDR3 is 13 amino acids. The V and J ends lost 2 bases and 3 bases respectively, with 5 bases between them. Written as DNA, the CDR3 is TGTGCCATCAGTGAGGGGGACAATCAGCCCCAGCATTTT. Its translation is CAISEGDNQPQHF.

In regard to this clonotype: An end of the junction does not agree with germline; a read error may underlie this. The chain employs TRBV19 and TRBJ2-7; D call uncertain. Germline CDR1 is LNHDA and CDR2 is SQIVND (reference sequence). The CDR3 has 10 amino acids. The CDR3 DNA reads as TGTGGCTCCCGCTCCCACGAGCAGTACTTC. Protein: CGSRSHEQYF.